This T cell receptor (beta chain) was captured in a study of T cell responses to AZD1222 COVID-19 vaccine. The study, taken as a whole, reports: Spike-specific TCRs gained breadth and depth after people received two AZD1222 doses. Donor demographics were predominantly white British with a female majority; clonal diversity may be underestimated. Sampling that yielded the repertoires occurred only after the peak T cell response. In the spike-specific TCR repertoire, nearly half reportedly target unmutated variant regions.

With respect to this clone: Its target is not known.

Produced via immunoSEQ multiplex PCR; TCRdb's table is partial and in-frame only. This sample yields 55,000 to 65,000 clones, of which about three quarters are seen a single time; less than 4.5% belongs to the top ten. The CDR3 consists of 16 residues. V was clipped by 4 bases and J by 4 bases; unmatched bases: 10. Germline lookup yields CDR1 SGHNT and CDR2 YYREEE (reference sequence). V is TRBV5-4 and J is TRBJ1-3; 8 bases agree with TRBD1. The origin of this receptor is an adult who received the AZD1222 COVID-19 vaccine. Sequenced material: peripheral blood, taken 28 days after the second AZD1222 dose. In nucleotides, the CDR3 is TGTGCCAGCAGCAAGAACCAGGGGGCCGAGGGAAACACCATATATTTT. This gives the protein CASSKNQGAEGNTIYF.